A selection of T cell receptor beta chains follows, all from one sample in a study of blood T cell repertoires in COVID-19. Data came from immunoSEQ multiplex PCR; TCRdb stores just in-frame clones and leaves some out. The data show 84,000 or so clones, 75% to 80% seen once. Input material: peripheral blood. The origin of the receptors is a man between 65 and 80 years old with COVID-19, enrolled during active disease. The CDR3 runs from the conserved cysteine through the conserved F or W. D genes are given only for firm matches. Clone size is not always given. Where it is, it says once, few, many or a class for expanded clones.

few,TRBV12-5,TRBJ1-2,NA,TGTGCTAGTGGCCTAGCGGGGTATGGCTACACCTTC,CASGLAGYGYTF
NA,TRBV28,TRBJ2-1,TRBD2,TGTGCCAGCAGTCGAGGGACTAGCGATTACAATGAGCAGTTCTTC,CASSRGTSDYNEQFF
NA,TRBV4-1,TRBJ1-2,TRBD1,TGCGCCAGCAGCCAAGAACAGGGGGCTGGCTACACCTTC,CASSQEQGAGYTF
few,TRBV3-1/TRBV3-2,TRBJ1-2,NA,TGTGCCAGCAGCCAAGATAGAGGGCGGGGTGGCTACACCTTC,CASSQDRGRGGYTF
NA,TRBV2,TRBJ1-3,NA,TGTGCCAGCAGCGGTGGAAACACCATATATTTT,CASSGGNTIYF
NA,TRBV7-2,TRBJ2-7,NA,TGTGCCAGCAGCTTCTTATGGCCCCGTCACGAGCAGTACTTC,CASSFLWPRHEQYF
NA,TRBV7-8,TRBJ1-4,NA,TGTGCCAGCAGCCGTAACGGGGGGGCGACTAATGAAAAACTGTTTTTT,CASSRNGGATNEKLFF
NA,TRBV28,TRBJ1-4,NA,TGTGCCAGCAGCCCCCATCAAACGGGGTCGAATGAAAAACTGTTTTTT,CASSPHQTGSNEKLFF
NA,TRBV4-1,TRBJ2-2,TRBD1,TGCGCCAGCAGCCAAGAGGGACAGGGGGACTTCACCGGGGAGCTGTTTTTT,CASSQEGQGDFTGELFF
once,TRBV5-6,TRBJ1-4,NA,TGTGCCAGCAGCTTGCTAGCTGAAAAACTGTTTTTT,CASSLLAEKLFF
NA,TRBV11-3,TRBJ1-2,NA,TGTGCCAGCAGCCCCCGGGGAGAATATGGCTACACCTTC,CASSPRGEYGYTF
few,TRBV4-2,TRBJ2-7,TRBD1,TGTGCCAGCAGCCGGGACAGGGAAAGCCACGAGCAGTACTTC,CASSRDRESHEQYF
NA,TRBV2,TRBJ1-4,TRBD1,TGTGCCAGCAGTGACAGGGGGACCCCGAGCGAAAAACTGTTTTTT,CASSDRGTPSEKLFF
NA,TRBV12-5,TRBJ1-3,NA,TGTGCTAGTGGTTTGGTATCAGGGTACGGAAACACCATATATTTT,CASGLVSGYGNTIYF
NA,TRBV5-1,TRBJ2-3,NA,TGCGCCAGCAGCTTGGTCGGGGAAGAGAGGGATACGCAGTATTTT,CASSLVGEERDTQYF
NA,TRBV5-1,TRBJ2-1,TRBD2,TGCGCCAGCAGCTTCGGACTAGCGGGGGCATCCTACAATGAGCAGTTCTTC,CASSFGLAGASYNEQFF
NA,TRBV19,TRBJ1-2,NA,TGTGCCAGTAGTCTACAGGGATACGGCTACACCTTC,CASSLQGYGYTF
NA,TRBV4-2,TRBJ2-5,NA,TGTGCCAGCAGCCAAGGAGGGGACTCCAGGCAAGAGACCCAGTACTTC,CASSQGGDSRQETQYF
NA,TRBV30,TRBJ1-3,NA,TGTGCCTGGAATCCCGGGAGTGGAAACACCATATATTTT,CAWNPGSGNTIYF
few,TRBV29-1,TRBJ1-1,TRBD1,TGCAGCTTCATAGGACAGGGGGTTACTGAAGCTTTCTTT,CSFIGQGVTEAFF
NA,TRBV5-1,TRBJ2-1,NA,TGCGCCAGCAGCTTAATAGGGAGTAATGAGCAGTTCTTC,CASSLIGSNEQFF
once,TRBV15,TRBJ2-5,TRBD1,TGTGCCACCAGCAGAGGCCTTCCCGGACAGGGGGGAGAGACCCAGTACTTC,CATSRGLPGQGGETQYF
NA,TRBV19,TRBJ1-5,NA,TGTGCCAGTAGCCTCGAGGGGGGCAATCAGCCCCAGCATTTT,CASSLEGGNQPQHF
NA,TRBV28,TRBJ2-1,NA,TGTGCCAGCGGGGGCACCTACAATGAGCAGTTCTTC,CASGGTYNEQFF
NA,TRBV9,TRBJ1-3,TRBD1,TGTGCCAGCAGCGCCCAACGAACAGGGGCTCCTGGAAACACCATATATTTT,CASSAQRTGAPGNTIYF
NA,TRBV15,TRBJ1-1,NA,TGTGCCACCAGCAGAGAGGGGCGGATCATGAACACTGAAGCTTTCTTT,CATSREGRIMNTEAFF
NA,TRBV4-2,TRBJ2-5,NA,TGTGCCAGCAGCCTACAGCCCCAAGAGACCCAGTACTTC,CASSLQPQETQYF
many,TRBV6-1,TRBJ1-5,NA,TGTGCCAGCAGTGAATCGGGGGGGGCTTATCAGCCCCAGCATTTT,CASSESGGAYQPQHF
NA,TRBV3-1/TRBV3-2,TRBJ2-5,TRBD2,TGTGCCAGCAGCCAGACTAGCGGGAGCGGAGAGACCCAGTACTTC,CASSQTSGSGETQYF
NA,TRBV6-2/TRBV6-3,TRBJ1-5,NA,TGTGCCAGCGGTTGGAGACGCTCTAATCAGCCCCAGCATTTT,CASGWRRSNQPQHF
NA,TRBV7-6,TRBJ1-6,TRBD1,TGTGCCAGCAGCCCTACAGGGGATTCACCCCTCCACTTT,CASSPTGDSPLHF
once,TRBV9,TRBJ2-2,TRBD1,TGTGCCAGCAGCGTAGCGCCGACAGGGTCTACCGGGGAGCTGTTTTTT,CASSVAPTGSTGELFF
few,TRBV30,TRBJ1-1,TRBD1,TGTGCCTGGAGTTTGGAAGCAGGGGGTGAAGCTTTCTTT,CAWSLEAGGEAFF
NA,TRBV4-2,TRBJ1-6,NA,TGTGCCAGCAGCCATGACCTTCTCCTCGGCACAGGTCGGAGTAATTCACCCCTCCACTTT,CASSHDLLLGTGRSNSPLHF
NA,TRBV19,TRBJ2-3,NA,TGTGCCAGTAGTTCCGGGGGATACACAGATACGCAGTATTTT,CASSSGGYTDTQYF
NA,TRBV10-3,TRBJ2-7,TRBD1,TGTGCCATCAGGGAGACAGGGGCGAGGGAGCAGTACTTC,CAIRETGAREQYF
NA,TRBV18,TRBJ1-1,NA,TGTGCCAGCTCAGCGGCGGCAGGCGGGGTAACTGAAGCTTTCTTT,CASSAAAGGVTEAFF
NA,TRBV12-3/TRBV12-4,TRBJ2-2,NA,TGTGCCAGCAGACTTAACACCGGGGAGCTGTTTTTT,CASRLNTGELFF
NA,TRBV7-2,TRBJ2-5,TRBD2,TGTGCCAGCAGCCCCGGAGGGGCGGGAGTAGGAGAGACCCAGTACTTC,CASSPGGAGVGETQYF